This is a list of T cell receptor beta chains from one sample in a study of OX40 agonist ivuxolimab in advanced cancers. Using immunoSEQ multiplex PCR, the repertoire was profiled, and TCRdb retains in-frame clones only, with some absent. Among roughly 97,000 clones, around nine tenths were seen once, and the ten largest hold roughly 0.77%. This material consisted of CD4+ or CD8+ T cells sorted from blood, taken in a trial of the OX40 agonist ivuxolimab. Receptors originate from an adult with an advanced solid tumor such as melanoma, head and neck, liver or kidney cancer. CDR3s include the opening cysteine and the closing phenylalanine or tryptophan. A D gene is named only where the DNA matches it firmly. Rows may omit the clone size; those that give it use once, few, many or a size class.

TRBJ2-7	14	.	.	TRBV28	TGTGCCAGCAGTTCCGCTGGGGCGCCCTACGAGCAGTACTTC	CASSSAGAPYEQYF
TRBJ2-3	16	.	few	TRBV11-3	TGTGCCAGCAGCTTAGAACCCAGGGGAGGCACAGATACGCAGTATTTT	CASSLEPRGGTDTQYF
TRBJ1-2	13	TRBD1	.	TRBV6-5	TGTGCCAGCAGTCCGGACAGGGGGAGAGGCTACACCTTC	CASSPDRGRGYTF
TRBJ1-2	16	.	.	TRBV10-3	TGTGCCATCAGTGAGTCCCCCAGGGGCTCGAACTATGGCTACACCTTC	CAISESPRGSNYGYTF
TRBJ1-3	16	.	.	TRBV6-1	TGTGCCAGCAGTGAAGGTGGGGGCTTCGGCGGAAACACCATATATTTT	CASSEGGGFGGNTIYF
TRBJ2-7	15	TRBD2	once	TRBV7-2	TGTGCCAGCAGCTTAGTTGGGACTAACTCCTACGAGCAGTACTTC	CASSLVGTNSYEQYF
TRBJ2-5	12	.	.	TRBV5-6	TGTGCCAGCAGCTTGGCCCAAAGGACCCAGTACTTC	CASSLAQRTQYF
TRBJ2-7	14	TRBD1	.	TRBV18	TGTGCCAGTCGTACCGGGACAGGCCCCTACGAGCAGTACTTC	CASRTGTGPYEQYF
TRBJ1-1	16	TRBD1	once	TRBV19	TGTGCCAGTAGTCCCGGGACAGGGGGCATGAACACTGAAGCTTTCTTT	CASSPGTGGMNTEAFF
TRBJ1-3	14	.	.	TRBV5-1	TGCGCCAGCAGCGTGTCAGGGGTAGGAAACACCATATATTTT	CASSVSGVGNTIYF
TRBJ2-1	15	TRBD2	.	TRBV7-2	TGTGCCAGCAGCTCAGGCCAGGGACTAGCTCGAGTGGAGTTCTTC	CASSSGQGLARVEFF
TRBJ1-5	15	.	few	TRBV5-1	TGCGCCAGCAGCTTGGCCGGACAGAGCAATCAGCCCCAGCATTTT	CASSLAGQSNQPQHF
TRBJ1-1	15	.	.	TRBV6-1	TGTGCCAGCAGTGAAGCTCCAGGAAGGCGCACTGAAGCTTTCTTT	CASSEAPGRRTEAFF
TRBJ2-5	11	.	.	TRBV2	TGTGCCAGCAGTGAACAAGAGACCCAGTACTTC	CASSEQETQYF
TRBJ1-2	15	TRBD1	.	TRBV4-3	TGCGCCAGCAGCCAAGGTACAGGGGTCAGCTATGGCTACACCTTC	CASSQGTGVSYGYTF
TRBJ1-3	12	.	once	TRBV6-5	TGTGCCAGCCGAACAGGGGGAAACACCATATATTTT	CASRTGGNTIYF
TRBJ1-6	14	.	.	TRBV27	TGTGCCAGCACCCCGGGGGGTCGGGGTTCACCCCTCCACTTT	CASTPGGRGSPLHF
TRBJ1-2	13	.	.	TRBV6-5	TGTGCCAGCAGTTATAGTCGGAACTATGGCTACACCTTC	CASSYSRNYGYTF
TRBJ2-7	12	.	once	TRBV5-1	TGCGCCAGCAGCGGGGGCGCGGAAGAGCAGTACTTC	CASSGGAEEQYF
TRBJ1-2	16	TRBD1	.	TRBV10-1	TGCGCCAGCAGTGAGCCCACAGGGGTTGGAATCTATGGCTACACCTTC	CASSEPTGVGIYGYTF
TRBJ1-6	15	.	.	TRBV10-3	TGTGCCATAAAGCCGGACCAGGCGAATAATTCACCCCTCCACTTT	CAIKPDQANNSPLHF
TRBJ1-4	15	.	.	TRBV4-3	TGCGCCAGCAGCCAAGCCTACAGGACGAATGAAAAACTGTTTTTT	CASSQAYRTNEKLFF
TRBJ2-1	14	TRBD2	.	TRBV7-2	TGTGCCAGCAGCTCCGGACTAGCGGGGGGAAAGCAGTTCTTC	CASSSGLAGGKQFF
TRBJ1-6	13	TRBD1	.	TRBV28	TGTGCCAGCCGGACAGGACCCAGGACACCCCTCCACTTT	CASRTGPRTPLHF
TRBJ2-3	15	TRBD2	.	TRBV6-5	TGTGCCAGCAAGAGCGGGGGGGCCGGCACAGATACGCAGTATTTT	CASKSGGAGTDTQYF
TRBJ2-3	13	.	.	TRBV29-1	TGCAGCGTCCCGTGGGCCAGCACAGATACGCAGTATTTT	CSVPWASTDTQYF
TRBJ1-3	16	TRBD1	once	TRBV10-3	TGTGCCATCAGTGAGCCAAAGGGGGCCTCTGGAAACACCATATATTTT	CAISEPKGASGNTIYF
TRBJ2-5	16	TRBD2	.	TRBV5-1	TGCGCCAGCAGCGACCCGACTAGCGTCCTCGGGGAGACCCAGTACTTC	CASSDPTSVLGETQYF
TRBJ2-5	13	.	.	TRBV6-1	TGTGCCAGCAGCTGGGGACTCCAAGAGACCCAGTACTTC	CASSWGLQETQYF
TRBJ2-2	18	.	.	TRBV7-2	TGTGCCAGCAGCTTAAGGGGCGGAAACTTCGCGAACACCGGGGAGCTGTTTTTT	CASSLRGGNFANTGELFF
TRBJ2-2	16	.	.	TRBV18	TGTGCCAGCTCACCTTATGCGGAAGGGGGGACCGGGGAGCTGTTTTTT	CASSPYAEGGTGELFF
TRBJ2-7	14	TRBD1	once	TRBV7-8	TGTGCCAGCAGCTTCCGGGACAGACTGGGTGAGCAGTACTTC	CASSFRDRLGEQYF
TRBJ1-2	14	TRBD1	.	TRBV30	TGTGCCTGGAGTGTACTGACAGGGGGCAGTGGCTACACCTTC	CAWSVLTGGSGYTF
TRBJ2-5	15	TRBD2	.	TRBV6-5	TGTGCCAGCAGCCCCGCGGGGGGGGCTCAAGAGACCCAGTACTTC	CASSPAGGAQETQYF
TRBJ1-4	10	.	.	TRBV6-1	TGTGCCAGCAGTGGACCAACGGTGTTTTTT	CASSGPTVFF
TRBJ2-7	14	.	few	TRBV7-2	TGTGCCAGCAGCTTAGTGACAGTCATGTCCGAGCAGTACTTC	CASSLVTVMSEQYF
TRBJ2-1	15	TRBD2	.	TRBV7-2	TGTGCCAGCAGCCCCCAGAGCGGGGGGTGGAATGAGCAGTTCTTC	CASSPQSGGWNEQFF
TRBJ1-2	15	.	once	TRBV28	TGTGCCAGCAGTTTTGTCGCGGCTGTGAACTATGGCTACACCTTC	CASSFVAAVNYGYTF
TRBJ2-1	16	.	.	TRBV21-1	TGTGCCAGCAGCATCCTCGACAGGGGGCGTCACAATGAGCAGTTCTTC	CASSILDRGRHNEQFF
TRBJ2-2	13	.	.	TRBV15	TGTGCCACCAGCAGACCGAACACCGGGGAGCTGTTTTTT	CATSRPNTGELFF
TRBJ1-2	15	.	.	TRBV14	TGTGCCAGCAGCCAAGATCGGGGCAGAGCCTATGGCTACACCTTC	CASSQDRGRAYGYTF
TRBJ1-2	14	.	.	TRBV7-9	TGTGCCAGCAGCTTAATCGCGGTTAACTATGGCTACACCTTC	CASSLIAVNYGYTF
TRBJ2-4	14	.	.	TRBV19	TGTGCCAGCCAACAGGGTATGACCAAAAACATTCAGTACTTC	CASQQGMTKNIQYF
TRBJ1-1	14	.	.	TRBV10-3	TGTGCCATCAGTGACGGCCAGGGGAGCACTGAAGCTTTCTTT	CAISDGQGSTEAFF
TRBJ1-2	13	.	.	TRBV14	TGTGCCAGCAGCCAAGGGGTAGACTATGGCTACACCTTC	CASSQGVDYGYTF
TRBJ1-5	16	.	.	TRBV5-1	TGCGCCAGCAGATTGGACGGGTCGTATAGCAATCAGCCCCAGCATTTT	CASRLDGSYSNQPQHF
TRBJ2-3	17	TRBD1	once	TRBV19	TGTGCCAGTAGTCGACCCGACAGGGGGCCCTCCACAGATACGCAGTATTTT	CASSRPDRGPSTDTQYF
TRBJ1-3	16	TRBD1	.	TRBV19	TGTGCCAGTAGATCCACAGGGGGCCGCTCTGGAAACACCATATATTTT	CASRSTGGRSGNTIYF
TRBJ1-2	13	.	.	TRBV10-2	TGCGCCAGCACACCACAGGGCAACTATGGCTACACCTTC	CASTPQGNYGYTF
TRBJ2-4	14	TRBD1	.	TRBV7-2	TGTGCCAGCCAACCAACACGACAGGGGATGATTCAGTACTTC	CASQPTRQGMIQYF
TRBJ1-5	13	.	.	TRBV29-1	TGCAGCGTTGAAGAACAGCAAAATCAGCCCCAGCATTTT	CSVEEQQNQPQHF
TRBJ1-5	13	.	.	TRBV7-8	TGTGCCAGCAGCTCCCGGGTAAATCAGCCCCAGCATTTT	CASSSRVNQPQHF
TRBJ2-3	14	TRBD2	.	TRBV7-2	TGTGCCAGCAGCCCGGACGGGACTATTGGTACGCAGTATTTT	CASSPDGTIGTQYF
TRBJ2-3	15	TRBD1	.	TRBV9	TGTGCCAGCAGCGTTGCCGGACAGGGCACAGATACGCAGTATTTT	CASSVAGQGTDTQYF
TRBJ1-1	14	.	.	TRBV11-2	TGTGCCAGCAGCTTGGACCCCTCCCTTACTGAAGCTTTCTTT	CASSLDPSLTEAFF
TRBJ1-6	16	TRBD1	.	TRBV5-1	TGCGCCAGCAGCCCCGTTACTGGGACAGGGGGCTCACCCCTCCACTTT	CASSPVTGTGGSPLHF
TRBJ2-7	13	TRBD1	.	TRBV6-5	TGTGCCAGCAGTAGCGGACAGGGCTACGAGCAGTACTTC	CASSSGQGYEQYF